This T cell receptor (beta chain) was identified in a study of cytomegalovirus exposure and HLA in healthy donors. PCR primers comprised 60 Vbeta and 13 Jbeta primers. Per the original data handling: Later analysis identified tens of millions of unique TCR beta chains, 10 million to 12 million shared. Profiling relied on immunoSEQ multiplex PCR, and the TCRdb table lists in-frame clones only, not all of them. V, J and clone size derive from that table, while D and trimming were established from the DNA sequence. The table shows around 160,000 clones, with 60% to 80% occurring only once. V gave up 4 bases and J gave up 12 bases, with 16 bases separating them. The CDR3 has 13 residues. Per germline, CDR1 SGHTA and CDR2 FQGNSA.

This chain joins TRBV7-2 and TRBJ2-1, with unresolved D. The clonotype was recovered from a male donor in good health and CMV-seronegative. Sequences were obtained from PBMCs. This CDR3 is CASSSPPIVGQFF. CDR3 DNA: TGTGCCAGCAGCTCACCCCCTATCGTCGGGCAGTTCTTC.